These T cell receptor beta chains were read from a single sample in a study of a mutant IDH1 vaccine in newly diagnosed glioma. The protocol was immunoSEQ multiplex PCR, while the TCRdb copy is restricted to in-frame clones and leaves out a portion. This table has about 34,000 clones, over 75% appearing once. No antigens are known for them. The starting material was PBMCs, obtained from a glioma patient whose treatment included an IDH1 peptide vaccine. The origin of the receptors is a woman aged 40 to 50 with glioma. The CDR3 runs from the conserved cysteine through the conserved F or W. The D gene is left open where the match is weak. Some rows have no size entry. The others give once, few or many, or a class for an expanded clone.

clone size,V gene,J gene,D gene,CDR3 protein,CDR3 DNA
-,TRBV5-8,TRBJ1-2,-,CASSLNRRGYTF,TGTGCCAGCAGCTTAAACAGAAGGGGCTACACCTTC
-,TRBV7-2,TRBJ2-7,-,CASSYAGNEQYF,TGTGCCAGCAGTTACGCTGGGAACGAGCAGTACTTC
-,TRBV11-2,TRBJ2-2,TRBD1,CASRGEDRVFSNTGELFF,TGTGCCAGCAGGGGCGAGGACAGGGTATTTTCGAACACCGGGGAGCTGTTTTTT
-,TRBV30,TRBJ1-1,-,CAWSRGAEFNTEAFF,TGTGCCTGGAGTAGGGGGGCGGAATTTAACACTGAAGCTTTCTTT
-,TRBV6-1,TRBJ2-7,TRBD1,CASTRTGPYEQYF,TGTGCCAGCACCCGGACAGGCCCCTACGAGCAGTACTTC
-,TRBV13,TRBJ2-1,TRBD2,CASSLDGLAVYNEQFF,TGTGCCAGCAGCTTAGACGGACTAGCGGTCTACAATGAGCAGTTCTTC
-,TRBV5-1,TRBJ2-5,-,CASSPGLATEETQYF,TGCGCCAGCAGTCCAGGACTCGCGACGGAAGAGACCCAGTACTTC
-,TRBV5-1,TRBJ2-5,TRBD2,CASSRNLAGGSETQYF,TGCGCCAGCAGTCGGAACCTAGCGGGAGGGTCGGAGACCCAGTACTTC
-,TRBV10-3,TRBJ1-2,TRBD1,CAISELSGGSAGYGYTF,TGTGCCATCAGTGAATTGTCAGGGGGCTCTGCGGGCTATGGCTACACCTTC
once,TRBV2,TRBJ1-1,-,CASSEEGPEAFF,TGTGCCAGCAGTGAGGAGGGCCCTGAAGCTTTCTTT
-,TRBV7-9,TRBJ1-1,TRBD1,CASSLQGRNTEAFF,TGTGCCAGCAGCCTACAGGGGAGGAACACTGAAGCTTTCTTT
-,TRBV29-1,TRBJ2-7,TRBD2,CSVKGTSGVSSYEQYF,TGCAGCGTTAAGGGGACTAGCGGGGTTAGCTCCTACGAGCAGTACTTC
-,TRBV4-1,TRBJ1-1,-,CASSPRGQNTEAFF,TGCGCCAGCAGCCCCCGAGGGCAGAACACTGAAGCTTTCTTT
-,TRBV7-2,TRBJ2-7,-,CASSRGMVSYEQYF,TGTGCCAGCAGCCGTGGTATGGTCTCCTACGAGCAGTACTTC
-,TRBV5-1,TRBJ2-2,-,CASNLVGGNTGELFF,TGCGCCAGCAACTTGGTAGGGGGAAACACCGGGGAGCTGTTTTTT
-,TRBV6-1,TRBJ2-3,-,CASSLDGSSTDTQYF,TGTGCCAGCAGCTTGGACGGATCTAGCACAGATACGCAGTATTTT
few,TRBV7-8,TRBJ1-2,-,CASSRTIGHGLSGYTF,TGTGCCAGCAGCCGGACCATCGGACACGGATTGAGTGGCTACACCTTC